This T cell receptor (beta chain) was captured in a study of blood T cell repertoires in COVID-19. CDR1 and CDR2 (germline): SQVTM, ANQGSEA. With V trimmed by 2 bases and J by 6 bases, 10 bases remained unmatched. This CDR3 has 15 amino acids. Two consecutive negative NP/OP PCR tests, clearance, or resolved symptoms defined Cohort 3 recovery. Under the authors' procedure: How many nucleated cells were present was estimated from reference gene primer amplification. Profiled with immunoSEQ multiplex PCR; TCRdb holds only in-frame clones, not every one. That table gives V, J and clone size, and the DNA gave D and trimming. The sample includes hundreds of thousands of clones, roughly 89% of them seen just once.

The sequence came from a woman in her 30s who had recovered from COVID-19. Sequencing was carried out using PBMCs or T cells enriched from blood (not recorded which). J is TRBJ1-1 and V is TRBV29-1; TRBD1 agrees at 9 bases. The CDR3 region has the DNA TGCAGCGTTGAACAGGCGGGGACAGGGAGGGCTGAAGCTTTCTTT. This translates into CSVEQAGTGRAEAFF.